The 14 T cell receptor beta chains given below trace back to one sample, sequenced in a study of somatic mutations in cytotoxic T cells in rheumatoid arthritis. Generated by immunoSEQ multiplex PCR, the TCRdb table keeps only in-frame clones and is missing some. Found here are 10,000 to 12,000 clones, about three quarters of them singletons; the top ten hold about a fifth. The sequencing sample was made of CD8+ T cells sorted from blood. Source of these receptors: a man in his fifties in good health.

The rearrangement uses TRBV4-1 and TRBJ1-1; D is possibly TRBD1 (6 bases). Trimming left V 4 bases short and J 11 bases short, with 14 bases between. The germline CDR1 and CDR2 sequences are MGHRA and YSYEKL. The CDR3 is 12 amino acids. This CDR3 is CASSPLGGVAFF. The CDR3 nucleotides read TGCGCCAGCAGCCCACTAGGGGGGGTGGCTTTCTTT.

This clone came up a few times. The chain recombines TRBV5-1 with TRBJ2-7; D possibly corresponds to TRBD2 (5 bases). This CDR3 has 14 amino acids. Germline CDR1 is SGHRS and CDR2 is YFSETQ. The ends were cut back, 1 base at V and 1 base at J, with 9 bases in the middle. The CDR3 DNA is TGCGCCAGCAGCTTGATGGGCGGGTCCTACGAGCAGTACTTC. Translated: CASSLMGGSYEQYF.

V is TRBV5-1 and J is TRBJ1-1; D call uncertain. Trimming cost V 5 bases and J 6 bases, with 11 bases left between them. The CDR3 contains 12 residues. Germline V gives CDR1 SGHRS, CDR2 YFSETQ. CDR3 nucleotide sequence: TGCGCCAGCAGGTCGGGGAAGGCTGAAGCTTTCTTT. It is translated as CASRSGKAEAFF.

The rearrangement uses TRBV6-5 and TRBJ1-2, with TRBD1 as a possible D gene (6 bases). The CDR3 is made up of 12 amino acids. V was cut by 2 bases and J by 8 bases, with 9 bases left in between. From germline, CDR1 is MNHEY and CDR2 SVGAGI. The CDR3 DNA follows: TGTGCCAGCAGTTACCAGGGGCCGGGCTACACCTTC. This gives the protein CASSYQGPGYTF.

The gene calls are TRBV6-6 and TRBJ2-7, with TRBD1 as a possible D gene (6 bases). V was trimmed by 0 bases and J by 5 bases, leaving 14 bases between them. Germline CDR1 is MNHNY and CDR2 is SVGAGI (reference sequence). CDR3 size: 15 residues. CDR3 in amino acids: CASSYSNRATHEQYF. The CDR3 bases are TGTGCCAGCAGTTACTCGAACAGGGCCACCCACGAGCAGTACTTC.

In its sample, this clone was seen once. The CDR3 DNA reads as TGTGCCAGCATAGCCGACCCGTGGACTAGCGGGAGTCCCGAGCAGTACTTC. Translated, it gives CASIADPWTSGSPEQYF. The chain has TRBV28 and TRBJ2-7; 13 bases fit TRBD2. Germline assignment: CDR1 MDHEN and CDR2 SYDVKM. The CDR3 consists of 17 residues. The junction had 15 bases not matched to a gene; V was cut back by 7 bases and J by 6 bases.

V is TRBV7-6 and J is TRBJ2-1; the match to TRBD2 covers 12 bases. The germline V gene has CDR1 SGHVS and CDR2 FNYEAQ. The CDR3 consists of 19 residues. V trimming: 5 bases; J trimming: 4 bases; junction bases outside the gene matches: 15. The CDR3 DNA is TGTGCCAGCAGCGGGGCCGGGACTAGCGGGTATCGGGCTTACAATGAGCAGTTCTTC. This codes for CASSGAGTSGYRAYNEQFF.

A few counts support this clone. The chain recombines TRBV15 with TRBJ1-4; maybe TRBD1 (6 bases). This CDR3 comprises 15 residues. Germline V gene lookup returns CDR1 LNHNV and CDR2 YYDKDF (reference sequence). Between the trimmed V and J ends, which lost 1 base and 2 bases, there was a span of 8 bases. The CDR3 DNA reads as TGTGCCACCAGCAGAGTGGACAGTACTAATGAAAAACTGTTTTTT. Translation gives CATSRVDSTNEKLFF.

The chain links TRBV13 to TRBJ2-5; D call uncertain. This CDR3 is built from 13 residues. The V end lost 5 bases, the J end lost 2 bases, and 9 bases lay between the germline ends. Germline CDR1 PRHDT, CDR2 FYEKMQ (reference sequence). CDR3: CASSDRRQETQYF. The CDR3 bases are TGTGCCAGCAGCGATAGGCGGCAAGAGACCCAGTACTTC.

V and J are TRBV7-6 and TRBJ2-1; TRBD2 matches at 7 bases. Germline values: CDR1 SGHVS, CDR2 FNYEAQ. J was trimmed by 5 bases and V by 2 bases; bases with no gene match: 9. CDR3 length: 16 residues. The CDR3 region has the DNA TGTGCCAGCAGCTTAAGAAAACTAGCGCCTAACAATGAGCAGTTCTTC. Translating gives CASSLRKLAPNNEQFF.

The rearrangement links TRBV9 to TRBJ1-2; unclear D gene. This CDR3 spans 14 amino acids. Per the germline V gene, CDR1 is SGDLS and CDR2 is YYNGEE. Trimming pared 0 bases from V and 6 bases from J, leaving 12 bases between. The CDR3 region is CASSVVPLADGYTF. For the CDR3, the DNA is TGTGCCAGCAGCGTAGTCCCCTTAGCCGATGGCTACACCTTC. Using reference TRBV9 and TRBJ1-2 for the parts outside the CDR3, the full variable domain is DSGVTQTPKHLITATGQRVTLRCSPRSGDLSVYWYQQSLDQGLQFLIQYYNGEERAKGNILERFSAQQFPDLHSELNLSSLELGDSALYFCASSVVPLADGYTFGSGTRLTVV.

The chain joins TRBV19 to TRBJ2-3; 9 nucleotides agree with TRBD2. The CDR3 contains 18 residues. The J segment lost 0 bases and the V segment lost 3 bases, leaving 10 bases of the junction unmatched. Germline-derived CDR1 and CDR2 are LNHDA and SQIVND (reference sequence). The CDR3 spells CASSIGPAGGTSTDTQYF. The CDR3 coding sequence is TGTGCCAGTAGTATCGGGCCAGCGGGAGGCACTAGCACAGATACGCAGTATTTT.

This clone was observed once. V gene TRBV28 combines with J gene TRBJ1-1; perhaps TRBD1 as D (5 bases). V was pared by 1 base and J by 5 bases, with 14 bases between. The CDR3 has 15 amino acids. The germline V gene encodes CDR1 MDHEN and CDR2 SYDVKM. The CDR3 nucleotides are TGTGCCAGCAGTTTATTATGGGGCGGGGGAACTGAAGCTTTCTTT. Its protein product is CASSLLWGGGTEAFF.

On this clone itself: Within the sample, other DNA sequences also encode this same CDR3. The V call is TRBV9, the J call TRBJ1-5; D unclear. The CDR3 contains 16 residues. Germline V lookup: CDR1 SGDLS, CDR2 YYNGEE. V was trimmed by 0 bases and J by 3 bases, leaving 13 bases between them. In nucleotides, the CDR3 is TGTGCCAGCAGCGTAGGTCCAATTACCTACAATCAGCCCCAGCATTTT. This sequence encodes CASSVGPITYNQPQHF.